These T cell receptor beta chains were read from a single sample in a study of blood T cells in healthy people across ages. TCRdb re-called the 5' RACE reads with MiXCR, one entry per CDR3 protein. The sample yields about 1 million distinct CDR3 sequences, around 25% seen once. Another study also made use of these data, one on T cells of mothers and their children.

Sequenced: blood. These receptors originate from a girl aged 2-10 years in good health. CDR3s include the opening cysteine and the closing phenylalanine or tryptophan. A D gene is named only where the DNA matches it firmly. Rows may omit the clone size; those that give it use once, few, many or a size class.

TRBV7-6,.,TRBJ2-2,13,.,TGTGCCAGCAGCCGTCGGGGGTCCGGGGAGCTGTTTTTT,CASSRRGSGELFF
TRBV5-1,.,TRBJ2-4,16,.,TGCGCCAGCAGCCCCGGGACCCTAGGGGCCAAAAACATTCAGTACTTC,CASSPGTLGAKNIQYF
TRBV20-1,.,TRBJ1-4,16,few,TGCAGTGCTAGATCGATCTGGGGCCGAGGGAATGAAAAACTGTTTTTT,CSARSIWGRGNEKLFF
TRBV11-2,.,TRBJ2-1,14,few,TGTGCCAGCAGCTTATACACCGGGCAAAAAGGGCAGTTCTTC,CASSLYTGQKGQFF
TRBV9,.,TRBJ1-2,14,few,TGTGCCAGCAGCGCACAAGGACAGACCTATGGCTACACCTTC,CASSAQGQTYGYTF
TRBV3-1,.,TRBJ2-1,14,.,TGTGCCAGCAGCCAGGGACCCCTCTACAATGAGCAGTTCTTC,CASSQGPLYNEQFF
TRBV20-1,TRBD2,TRBJ2-2,16,.,TGCAGTGCGCAAAAAAGGACTAGCGGGATAACCGGGGAGCTGTTTTTT,CSAQKRTSGITGELFF
TRBV6-4,.,TRBJ2-2,12,many,TGTGCCAGCAGTGACGGTGACGGGGAGCTGTTTTTT,CASSDGDGELFF
TRBV29-1,.,TRBJ1-2,11,few,TGCAGCGCGGGGGACGGTCAGGGCTACACCTTC,CSAGDGQGYTF
TRBV12-5,.,TRBJ2-7,16,.,TGTGCTAGTGGTTTGGTGCGTTCCTCTCGGGGTTACGAGCAGTACTTC,CASGLVRSSRGYEQYF
TRBV20-1,TRBD1,TRBJ1-2,14,few,TGCAGTGCTAGATGGGGACAGGGCGGTAACGGCTACACCTTC,CSARWGQGGNGYTF
TRBV27,TRBD2,TRBJ2-1,16,.,TGTGCCTGCAGTTATACTAGCGGGAGCCCCTGGGATGAGCAGTTCTTC,CACSYTSGSPWDEQFF
TRBV29-1,TRBD2,TRBJ2-7,15,few,TGCAGCGTTGTAGCCCAGGGACTAGCAGACTACGAGCAGTACTTC,CSVVAQGLADYEQYF